The clone carrying this TCR beta chain turned up a few times. The target antigen is unknown. This record belongs to a study of beta chain features in type 1 diabetes. Study observations and caveats: The similarity of naive, central memory and Treg TCRB repertoires appeared greater among patients than among healthy donors. Diminished insertions and augmented deletions at VDJ junctions characterized type 1 diabetes patients.

Isolated RNA was reverse transcribed in full, so expressed TCRB transcripts were sequenced. Assay: immunoSEQ multiplex PCR; the TCRdb copy retains only in-frame clones and omits some. The data contain some 150,000 clones, about 9.7% of them singletons. In germline, CDR1 is SGHKS, CDR2 YYEKEE (reference sequence). The CDR3 is 14 amino acids. The V gene lost 3 bases and the J gene lost 0 bases, with 6 bases spanning the gap. J is TRBJ2-2 and V is TRBV5-5; D perhaps matches TRBD2 (6 bases). Sample: central memory CD4+ T cells from blood. This clonotype originated in a woman aged 40 to 49 in good health. CDR3 DNA: TGTGCCAGCAGCTGGGACTCGAACACCGGGGAGCTGTTTTTT. This encodes CASSWDSNTGELFF.